The 9 T cell receptor beta chains below all came from one sample that was sequenced in a study of CD8 T cells in ankylosing spondylitis. The study's findings and limits: Roughly eight highly homologous variants made up a TCR beta motif, and this motif appeared characteristic of ankylosing spondylitis blood.

TCRdb re-analysed the 5' RACE reads in MiXCR, keeping a single row per CDR3 protein. This sample has over 700,000 distinct CDR3 sequences; around 20% occur once, and the top ten carry under 20%. Their antigens are not known. What was sequenced was blood, either unsorted or a sorted T cell fraction (not recorded which). The receptors here all came from a male donor with ankylosing spondylitis.

The chain couples TRBV20-1 to TRBJ2-1; no reliable D call. The CDR3 is 14 residues long. V was pared by 1 base and J by 9 bases, with 16 bases between. CDR1 is DFQATT, CDR2 SNEGSKA, per germline (reference sequence). The CDR3: CSARVHSGSGEQFF. The CDR3, as DNA: TGCAGTGCTAGAGTTCATTCCGGCTCTGGTGAGCAGTTCTTC.

This clonotype has only a few counts. This chain uses TRBV20-1 with TRBJ1-2; tentative D call: TRBD1 (6 bases). Deletions cut 6 bases from V and 7 bases from J, with 12 bases between. CDR1 and CDR2 from the germline V gene are DFQATT and SNEGSKA (reference sequence). The CDR3 runs to 11 residues. In DNA form, the CDR3 reads TGCAGTGCCCCGACAGGCTTTGGCTACACCTTC. This sequence encodes CSAPTGFGYTF.

V and J are TRBV10-1 and TRBJ1-6, with a possible D match to TRBD1 (6 bases). With 8 bases removed from V and 6 bases from J, the gap between germline ends came to 17 bases. The CDR3 runs to 15 residues. Germline V gives CDR1 WNHNN, CDR2 SYGVQD (reference sequence). CDR3 bases: TGCGCCAGCGGCGGACCCAGGGGTGGTAATTCACCCCTCCACTTT. This sequence encodes CASGGPRGGNSPLHF.

This clonotype has at least ten counts. This chain connects TRBV12-3 or TRBV12-4 to TRBJ2-1, with 13 bases that match TRBD2. This CDR3 has 15 amino acids. V lost 6 bases to trimming and J lost 9 bases; unmatched junction nucleotides: 8. The CDR3 region is CASRPGLAGDPEQFF. The CDR3 nucleotides are TGTGCCAGCAGACCCGGACTAGCGGGAGATCCTGAGCAGTTCTTC.

The rearrangement joins TRBV5-1 to TRBJ2-1; TRBD2 matches 8 bases. The CDR3 has 16 amino acids. V lost 3 bases and J lost 0; bases outside the gene matches: 5. Germline lookup yields CDR1 SGHRS and CDR2 YFSETQ. CDR3 loop: CASSSPSGSSYNEQFF. Written as DNA, the CDR3 is TGCGCCAGCAGCTCGCCCAGCGGGAGCTCCTACAATGAGCAGTTCTTC.

This clonotype was detected only a few times. This rearrangement joins TRBV10-1 to TRBJ1-1, with 7 nucleotides matching TRBD1. The CDR3 length is 15 residues. Per germline, CDR1 WNHNN and CDR2 SYGVQD (reference sequence). V was pared by 0 bases and J by 0 bases, with 1 base of the junction left unmatched. In nucleotides, the CDR3 is TGCGCCAGCAGTGAGTCAGGACAGGTGAACACTGAAGCTTTCTTT. The encoded protein is CASSESGQVNTEAFF.

This clonotype showed up just a few times. The rearrangement joins TRBV10-3 to TRBJ2-1; D is unresolved. This CDR3 is built from 13 residues. The germline V gene encodes CDR1 ENHRY and CDR2 SYGVKD. V was clipped by 0 bases and J by 7 bases, with 7 bases between them. As DNA, the CDR3 is TGTGCCATCAGTGAGTCGATAAAGAATGAGCAGTTCTTC. This codes for CAISESIKNEQFF.

This chain links TRBV11-2 with TRBJ1-2; no clear D. CDR1 and CDR2 (germline): SGHAT, FQNNGV. Deletions cut 4 bases from V and 5 bases from J, with 8 bases between. This CDR3 spans 12 amino acids. The DNA of the CDR3 is TGTGCCAGCAGCTACCAAGGATATGGCTACACCTTC. Translated, it gives CASSYQGYGYTF.

The CDR3 region is CASSRRGTSGTGELFF. The DNA for the CDR3 is TGTGCCAGCAGCCGACGGGGGACTAGCGGCACCGGGGAGCTGTTTTTT. The chain is built from TRBV7-2 and TRBJ2-2; TRBD2 matches at 11 bases. With V trimmed by 5 bases and J by 4 bases, 6 bases remained unmatched. The germline V gene encodes CDR1 SGHTA and CDR2 FQGNSA. The CDR3 runs 16 residues.